This T cell receptor beta chain was found in a study of OX40 agonist ivuxolimab in advanced cancers. V gave up 5 bases and J gave up 3 bases; unmatched junction bases: 7. The CDR3 length is 15 residues. Germline-derived CDR1 and CDR2 are SGHRS and YFSETQ. This clone was counted only a few times. Only in-frame clones appear in the TCRdb table, and some are missing; sequencing was by immunoSEQ multiplex PCR. The table shows some 73,000 clones, with 65% to 90% occurring only once. The sequenced sample was CD4+ or CD8+ T cells sorted from blood, obtained in a trial of the OX40 agonist ivuxolimab. The V and J genes are TRBV5-1 and TRBJ2-2, with 7 bases matching TRBD2. The receptor's source is an adult with an advanced solid tumor such as melanoma, head and neck, liver or kidney cancer. CDR3 in amino acids: CASSPRLADTGELFF. The CDR3 DNA follows: TGCGCCAGCAGTCCCCGACTAGCAGACACCGGGGAGCTGTTTTTT.